The present T cell receptor (beta chain) was sequenced within a study of vaccination effects on CD4 cells after COVID-19. As for this clone: The target antigen is unknown.

The method was immunoSEQ multiplex PCR; TCRdb's version includes in-frame clones alone and lacks a portion of them. The sample yields about 29,000 clones, roughly 74% seen once. Before sequencing, viral peptide pools were used by the ViraFEST assay to expand antigen-specific CD4+ T cells. Once cultured for roughly nine days, the cells underwent separation to obtain CD4+ T cells. Two-dose vaccination with either BNT162b2 or mRNA-1273 was given to the participants. PBMC cultures contained approximately 1.8 million cells per well, 9 to 10 IU/ml IL-2 and around 9.3 ug/ml peptides. Half the medium was replaced with IL-2 medium on days 3 and 7. The CDR3 contains 14 residues. V lost 6 bases to trimming and J lost 4 bases, with 12 bases between them. Germline V gene data show CDR1 as MNHEY and CDR2 as SVGAGI.

The rearrangement links TRBV6-5 to TRBJ1-4; a weak D match, TRBD1 (6 bases). The sample in question was CD4+ T cells from PBMCs cultured with HCoV-OC43 spike peptides, obtained after COVID-19 vaccination. This sample's subset: HCoV-OC43 spike overlapping peptide pool stimulation. The TCR was taken from a human donor who received a COVID-19 vaccine. The DNA of the CDR3 is TGTGCCAGCAGACGGACAGCCATTAATGAAAAACTGTTTTTT. Its translation: CASRRTAINEKLFF.